Described below is a single T cell receptor (beta chain) sequence and its context. What it binds is unknown. The sample belongs to a study of shared clonotypes between healthy human individuals. The study, taken as a whole, reports: Non-shared clonotypes displayed generation probabilities falling below those of clonotypes present in all four donors. Rarefaction showed sorted-subset sequencing was incomplete despite large depth.

This CDR3 has 14 amino acids. Germline V CDR1 and CDR2: MNHEY, SMNVEV (reference sequence). V gave up 5 bases and J gave up 1 base, with 11 bases separating them. Under the authors' procedure: Filtering of immunoSEQ junctional sequences could not match full-length read filtering. Profiling relied on immunoSEQ multiplex PCR, and the TCRdb table lists in-frame clones only, not all of them. That table is the source of V, J and clone size, and D and trimming were worked out from the DNA. The data hold about 2.1 million clones, with under 95% observed a single time. Naive CD8 populations comprised CD45RO-negative cells positively selected for CCR7, excluding terminally differentiated effector memory CD45RA+ cells.

Sample: naive CD8+ T cells from PBMCs. The V gene is TRBV27, the J gene TRBJ1-1, with D possibly matching TRBD1 (5 bases). This TCR was sampled from a man aged 18 to 29 in good health. Some clones in this sample may be carry-over from other donors' samples. CDR3 bases: TGTGCCAGCAGTATCGGGGGGGGGAACACTGAAGCTTTCTTT. Amino acids: CASSIGGGNTEAFF.